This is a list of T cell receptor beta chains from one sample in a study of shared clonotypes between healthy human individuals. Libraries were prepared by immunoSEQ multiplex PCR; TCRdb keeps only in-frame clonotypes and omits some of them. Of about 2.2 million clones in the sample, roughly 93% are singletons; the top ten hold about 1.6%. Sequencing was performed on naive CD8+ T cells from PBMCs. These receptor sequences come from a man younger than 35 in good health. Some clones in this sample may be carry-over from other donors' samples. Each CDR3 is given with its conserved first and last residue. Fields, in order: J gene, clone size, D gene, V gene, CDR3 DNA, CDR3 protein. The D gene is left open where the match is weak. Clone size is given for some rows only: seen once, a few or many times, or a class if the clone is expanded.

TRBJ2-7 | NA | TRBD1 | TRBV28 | TGTGCCAGCAGTATATATACAGGGGCCGGCGAGCAGTACTTC | CASSIYTGAGEQYF
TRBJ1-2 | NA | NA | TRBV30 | TGTGCCTGGAAGCTTTGGGGAATTAACTATGGCTACACCTTC | CAWKLWGINYGYTF
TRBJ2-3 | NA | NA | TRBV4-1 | TGCGCCAGCAGCCAATCGTCAGATACGCAGTATTTT | CASSQSSDTQYF
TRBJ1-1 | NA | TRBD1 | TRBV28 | TGTGCCAGCAGGCCCCAGCTGGACAGGTTGACTGAAGCTTTCTTT | CASRPQLDRLTEAFF
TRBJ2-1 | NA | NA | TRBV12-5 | TGTGCTAGTGGTTGGATTCAGGACCCTGGGCCCTACAATGAGCAGTTCTTC | CASGWIQDPGPYNEQFF
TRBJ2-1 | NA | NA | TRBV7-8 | TGTGCCAGCAGCCCGCGAGGTAACAATGAGCAGTTCTTC | CASSPRGNNEQFF
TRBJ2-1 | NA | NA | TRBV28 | TGTGCCAGCAGCCCCAGGGCAGGCAGATTGAATGAGCAGTTCTTC | CASSPRAGRLNEQFF
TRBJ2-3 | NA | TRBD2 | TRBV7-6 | TGTGCCAGCAGCTTACTAGCGGGAGTTTTAGATACGCAGTATTTT | CASSLLAGVLDTQYF
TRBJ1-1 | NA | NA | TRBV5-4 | TGTGCCAGCAGCGGTGACACTGAAGCTTTCTTT | CASSGDTEAFF
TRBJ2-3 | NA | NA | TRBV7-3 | TGTGCCAGCAGCGACTTAGGGACGGGCACAGATACGCAGTATTTT | CASSDLGTGTDTQYF
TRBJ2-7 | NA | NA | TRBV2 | TGTGCCAGCAGTGAAGCGCTGTGGGGGGAGCAGTACTTC | CASSEALWGEQYF
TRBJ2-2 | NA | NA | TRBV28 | TGTGCCAGCGGACGAGGCAACGGGGAGCTGTTTTTT | CASGRGNGELFF
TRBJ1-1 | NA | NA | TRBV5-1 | TGCGCCAGCAGCGCGCATCAGGACGGTAGTGAAGCTTTCTTT | CASSAHQDGSEAFF
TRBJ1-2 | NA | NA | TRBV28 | TGTGCCAGCAGTTTACGGGGGGCTGGCTATGGCTACACCTTC | CASSLRGAGYGYTF
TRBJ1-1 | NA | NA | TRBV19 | TGTGCCAGTAGTCTTGGGCCTGAAGCTTTCTTT | CASSLGPEAFF
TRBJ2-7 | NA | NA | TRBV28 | TGTGCCAGCAGTTTATTATGGCGGGACGCCTACGAGCAGTACTTC | CASSLLWRDAYEQYF
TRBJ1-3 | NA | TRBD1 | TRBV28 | TGTGCCAGCAATCCGGACAGGGAGGGATCTGGAAACACCATATATTTT | CASNPDREGSGNTIYF
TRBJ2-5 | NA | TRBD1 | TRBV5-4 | TGTGCCAGCAGCGGGGGTGACAGGGGGCGAGAGACCCAGTACTTC | CASSGGDRGRETQYF
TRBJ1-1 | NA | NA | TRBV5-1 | TGCGCCAGCAGCTTGGAAAGGGGAACTGAAGCTTTCTTT | CASSLERGTEAFF
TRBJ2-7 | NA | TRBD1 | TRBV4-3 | TGCGCCAGCAGCCAAGAAGGGACAGGGCCCTCCTACGAGCAGTACTTC | CASSQEGTGPSYEQYF
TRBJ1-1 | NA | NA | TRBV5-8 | TGTGCCAGCAGCTTGACCTTTGAAGCTTTCTTT | CASSLTFEAFF
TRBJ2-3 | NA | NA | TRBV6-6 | TGTGCCAGCAGTTACTCGAAGGGGGTAGATACGCAGTATTTT | CASSYSKGVDTQYF
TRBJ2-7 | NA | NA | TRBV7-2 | TGTGCCAGCAGCTTAGGTTCCCCCTTGAGGGATCGGTTCTACGAGCAGTACTTC | CASSLGSPLRDRFYEQYF
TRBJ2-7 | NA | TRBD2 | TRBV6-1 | TGTGCCAGCAGTGAAACGAGCGGGGGGATCGAGCAGTACTTC | CASSETSGGIEQYF
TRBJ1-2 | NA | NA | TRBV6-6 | TGTGCCAGCAGTTATTCCACCCTACAGGTTCCCGGCTACACCTTC | CASSYSTLQVPGYTF
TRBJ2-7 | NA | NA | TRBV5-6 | TGTGCCAGCAGCTTGGAACAGGGCGAGTTTCACGAGCAGTACTTC | CASSLEQGEFHEQYF
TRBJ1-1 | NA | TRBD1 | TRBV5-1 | TGCGCCAGCAGCTGGGGGACAGGGGGCATCATGAACACTGAAGCTTTCTTT | CASSWGTGGIMNTEAFF
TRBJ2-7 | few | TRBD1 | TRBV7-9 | TGTGCCAGCAGCTCTGGACAGGTGGCCGAGCAGTACTTC | CASSSGQVAEQYF
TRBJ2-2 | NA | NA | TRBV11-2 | TGTGCCAGCAGCCGTATAGGGGCCCGCACCGGGGAGCTGTTTTTT | CASSRIGARTGELFF
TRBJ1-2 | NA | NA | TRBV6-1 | TGTGCCAGCGGAGGACGGGACGCCAATTTCTATGGCTACACCTTC | CASGGRDANFYGYTF
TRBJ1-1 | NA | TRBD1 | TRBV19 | TGTGCCAGTACCCTGGACAGGGAGGTGGTCACTGAAGCTTTCTTT | CASTLDREVVTEAFF
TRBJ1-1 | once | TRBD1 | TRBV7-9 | TGTGCCAGCAGCCTTGACAGGGGCACTGAAGCTTTCTTT | CASSLDRGTEAFF
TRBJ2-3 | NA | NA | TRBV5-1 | TGCGCCAGCAGGGCGGAAAGCACAGATACGCAGTATTTT | CASRAESTDTQYF
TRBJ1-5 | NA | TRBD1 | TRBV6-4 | TGTGCCAGCATTATGTTACAGGGGGCGGGTCAGCCCCAGCATTTT | CASIMLQGAGQPQHF
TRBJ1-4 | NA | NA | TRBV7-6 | TGTGCCAGCAGCGAGGACACTTACAATGAAAAACTGTTTTTT | CASSEDTYNEKLFF
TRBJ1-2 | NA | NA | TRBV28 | TGTGCCAGCAGTTTACTCCCGGGGGGCTACACCTTC | CASSLLPGGYTF
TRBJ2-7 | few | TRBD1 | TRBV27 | TGTGCCAGCAGTTTATCCGGGACAGCCTACGAGCAGTACTTC | CASSLSGTAYEQYF
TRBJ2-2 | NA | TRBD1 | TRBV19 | TGTGCCAGTAGGGACAGGGTGAACACCGGGGAGCTGTTTTTT | CASRDRVNTGELFF
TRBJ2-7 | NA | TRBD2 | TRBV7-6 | TGTGCCAGCAGCTTCAGCGGGAGCCCCCAGTACTTC | CASSFSGSPQYF
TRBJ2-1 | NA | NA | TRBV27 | TGTGCCAGCAGTTTTCAGGGTCAGCACAATGAGCAGTTCTTC | CASSFQGQHNEQFF
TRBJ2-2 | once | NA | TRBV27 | TGTGCCAGCAGTCCGTTGGGGGGTCATACCGGGGAGCTGTTTTTT | CASSPLGGHTGELFF
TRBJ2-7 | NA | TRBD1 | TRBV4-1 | TGCGCCAGCAGCCAAGGGGGGACAGGGTATAACGAGCAGTACTTC | CASSQGGTGYNEQYF
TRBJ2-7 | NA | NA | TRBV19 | TGTGCCAGTAGTATTCAAGCGGGCCGTCAATACGAGCAGTACTTC | CASSIQAGRQYEQYF
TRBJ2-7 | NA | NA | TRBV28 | TGTGCCAGCAGTTGGTGGGGGGACGACTACGAGCAGTACTTC | CASSWWGDDYEQYF
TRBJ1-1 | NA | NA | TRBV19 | TGTGCCAGTAGTATGCCCAGGGAAGGCCTGAACACTGAAGCTTTCTTT | CASSMPREGLNTEAFF
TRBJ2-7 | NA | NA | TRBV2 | TGTGCCAGCAGCGCCGTCATACGGGACATAGCCCCCTACGAGCAGTACTTC | CASSAVIRDIAPYEQYF
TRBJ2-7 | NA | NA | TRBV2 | TGTGCCAGCAGTGAAACAGGACAGCCCTACGAGCAGTACTTC | CASSETGQPYEQYF
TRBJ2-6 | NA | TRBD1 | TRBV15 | TGTGCCACCAGCAGCCTACACACAGGGGGCGCTGGGGCCAACGTCCTGACTTTC | CATSSLHTGGAGANVLTF
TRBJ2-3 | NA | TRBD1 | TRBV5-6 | TGTGCCAGCAGGATGGAGGGACAGGGGGCGCGAGGCACAGATACGCAGTATTTT | CASRMEGQGARGTDTQYF
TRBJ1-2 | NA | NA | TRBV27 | TGTGCCAGCGGTCTGGACAGAATATCGAACTCCTTC | CASGLDRISNSF
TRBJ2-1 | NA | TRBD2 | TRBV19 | TGTGCCAGTAGTCGGGGACTAGCGGGAGGGCCTGATGAGCAGTTCTTC | CASSRGLAGGPDEQFF
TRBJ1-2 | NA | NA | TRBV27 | TGTGCCAGCAGTTTATCGTTTTGGGGATCCCTGTCGTATGGCTACACCTTC | CASSLSFWGSLSYGYTF
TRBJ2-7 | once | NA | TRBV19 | TGTGCCAGTAGTGGAGAGAGGGGCTTCTCCTACGAGCAGTACTTC | CASSGERGFSYEQYF
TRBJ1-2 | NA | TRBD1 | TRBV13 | TGTGCCAGCAGCTTTGGACAGGGGGGAAACGGCTACACCTTC | CASSFGQGGNGYTF
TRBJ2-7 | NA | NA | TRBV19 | TGTGCCAGTAGTATCGCAGGGGACAACGAGCAGTACTTC | CASSIAGDNEQYF
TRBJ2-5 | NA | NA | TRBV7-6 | TGTGCCAGCAGCTTAGCGCGACAACCACGAACTCTAGCTGGGAAAGAGACCCAGTACTTC | CASSLARQPRTLAGKETQYF